This T cell receptor (beta chain) was recorded in a study of T cell repertoires in cytomegalovirus infection. General study findings and limits: Dominating the ex vivo response were HLA-C-restricted CMV-specific TCR beta clonotypes.

Remarks on this clonotype: Antigen: not known. The CDR3 carries no conserved terminal phenylalanine or tryptophan, so it likely arises from a read error.

TCRdb processed the reads anew with MiXCR; each CDR3 protein has one entry. Of about 450,000 distinct CDR3 sequences in the sample, approximately 32% are singletons; the top ten hold approximately 13%. The CDR3 spans 13 residues. The germline V and J ends were trimmed by 3 bases and 8 bases, with 11 bases remaining between them. Germline V gene sequence: CDR1 LNHDA, CDR2 SQIVND (reference sequence). The sequenced sample was PBMCs. The rearrangement joins TRBV19 to TRBJ2-1, with TRBD1 as a possible D gene (5 bases). The TCR originated in a human donor in good health (CMV status not recorded). Some clones in this sample may be carry-over from other donors' samples. The CDR3 bases are TGTGCCAGTAGTATGCAGGGTGGGTATGAGCAGTTCCTC. This encodes CASSMQGGYEQFL.